This T cell receptor beta chain was recorded in a study of metastatic and nonmetastatic thyroid tumors. Study details: The comparison covered peripheral blood and tumor or nodule tissue in malignant and benign thyroid patients. Broader study findings: TCR beta diversity was reportedly significantly higher in malignant thyroid tumors than benign nodules, in blood and tumor.

Germline V gene sequence: CDR1 MGHDK, CDR2 SYGVNS. This CDR3 has 14 residues. Trimming cost V 10 bases and J 2 bases; bases outside gene matches: 9. As processed by the authors: CDR3 differences across clinicopathological groups were used to build a distant-metastasis classifier for papillary thyroid cancer. TCRdb redid the clone calls on the PCR reads using MiXCR. TCRdb, rather than the study authors, made the V and J calls. Here the sample spans 53,000 or so clones, roughly 20% being singletons. This clone was counted many times. The antigen remains unidentified. All patients were untreated before thyroid surgery.

The V gene is TRBV25-1, the J gene TRBJ2-7, with 9 bases fitting TRBD1. The source is a female donor with papillary thyroid cancer or a benign thyroid nodule (not recorded which). Some clones in this sample may be carry-over from other donors' samples. Material for sequencing was blood. CDR3 coding DNA: TGTGCCACCGCTCCGGACAGGGGTACCTACGAGCAGTACTTC. The encoded protein is CATAPDRGTYEQYF.